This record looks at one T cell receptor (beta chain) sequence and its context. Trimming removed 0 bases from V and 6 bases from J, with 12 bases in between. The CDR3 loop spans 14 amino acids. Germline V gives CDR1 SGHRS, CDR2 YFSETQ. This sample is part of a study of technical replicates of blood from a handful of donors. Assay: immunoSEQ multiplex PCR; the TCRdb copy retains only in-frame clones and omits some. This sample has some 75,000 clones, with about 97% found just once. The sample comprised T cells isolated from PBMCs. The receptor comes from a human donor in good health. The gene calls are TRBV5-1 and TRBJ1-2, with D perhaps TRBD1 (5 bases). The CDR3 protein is CASSLDGGRNGYTF. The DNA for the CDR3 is TGCGCCAGCAGCTTGGACGGGGGGAGAAATGGCTACACCTTC.